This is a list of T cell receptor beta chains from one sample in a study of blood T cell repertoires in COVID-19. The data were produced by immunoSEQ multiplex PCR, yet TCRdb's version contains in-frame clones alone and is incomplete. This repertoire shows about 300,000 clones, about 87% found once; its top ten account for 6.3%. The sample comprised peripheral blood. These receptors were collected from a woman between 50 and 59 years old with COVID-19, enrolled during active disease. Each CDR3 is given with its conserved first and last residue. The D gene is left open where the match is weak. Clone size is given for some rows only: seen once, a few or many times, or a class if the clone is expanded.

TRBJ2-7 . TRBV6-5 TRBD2 TGTGCCAGCAGTTACTCGATCGGGGGGTTCGACGAGCAGTACTTC CASSYSIGGFDEQYF
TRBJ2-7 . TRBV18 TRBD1 TGTGCCAGCTCTCGACAGGGGTACGAGCAGTACTTC CASSRQGYEQYF
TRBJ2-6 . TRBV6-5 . TGTGCCAGCAGTTACTCGGGGGCATCTGGGGCCAACGTCCTGACTTTC CASSYSGASGANVLTF
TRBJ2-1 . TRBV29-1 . TGCAGCGTTGGAAGTGGGAGTCTTTACAATGAGCAGTTCTTC CSVGSGSLYNEQFF
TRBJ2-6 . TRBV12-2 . TGTGCAAGTCGCTTAGCGGGCAGTCGGCAGGGGGCCTCTGGGGCCAACGTCCTGACTTTC CASRLAGSRQGASGANVLTF
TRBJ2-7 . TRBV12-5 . TGTGCTAGTGGTTTGGCCAAGACAGGTCGCTACGAGCAGTACTTC CASGLAKTGRYEQYF
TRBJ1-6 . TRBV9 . TGTGCCAGCAGCGGCCAGGTTGCTAATTCACCCCTCCACTTT CASSGQVANSPLHF
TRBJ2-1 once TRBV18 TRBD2 TGTGCCAGCTCACTTGCTCAGACCGGGACTAGCGGGACGGTTGAGCAGTTCTTC CASSLAQTGTSGTVEQFF
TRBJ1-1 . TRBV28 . TGTGCCAGCAGTTTGGCAGGGGAGAACACTGAAGCTTTCTTT CASSLAGENTEAFF
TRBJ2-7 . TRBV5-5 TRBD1 TGTGCCAGCAGCTTGGGGGGACAGGGATTAATTACTTCCTACGAGCAGTACTTC CASSLGGQGLITSYEQYF
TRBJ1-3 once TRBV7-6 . TGTGCCAGCAGCTTAGTGGCAGGGACTTTGCTTAACACCATATATTTT CASSLVAGTLLNTIYF
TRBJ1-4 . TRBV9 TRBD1 TGTGCCAGCAGCGTAGCGGGACAGGGGGGTGAAAAACTGTTTTTT CASSVAGQGGEKLFF
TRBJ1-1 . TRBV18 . TGTGCCAGCTCACCACCGTCCGCACAAGAGAACACTGAAGCTTTCTTT CASSPPSAQENTEAFF
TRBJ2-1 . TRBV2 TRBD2 TGTGCCAGCAGTGAGGGGGGGAGGGGAGCGTTCTTC CASSEGGRGAFF
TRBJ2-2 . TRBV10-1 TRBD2 TGCGCCAGCAGCAGCGGGACTACGAACACCGGGGAGCTGTTTTTT CASSSGTTNTGELFF
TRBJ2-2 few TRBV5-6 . TGTGCCAGCAGCCCTGAATTTACAGGGATGGGCACCGGGGAGCTGTTTTTT CASSPEFTGMGTGELFF
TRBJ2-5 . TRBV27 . TGTGCCAGCAGTTTTACTCCCCGCTCCTACGAGACCCAGTACTTC CASSFTPRSYETQYF
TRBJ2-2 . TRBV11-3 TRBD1 TGTGCCAGCAGCTCCGGGACAGGAGGCGGGGAGCTGTTTTTT CASSSGTGGGELFF
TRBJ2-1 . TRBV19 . TGTGCCAGTAGTATAGGGCAGCGCTCCTACAATGAGCAGTTCTTC CASSIGQRSYNEQFF
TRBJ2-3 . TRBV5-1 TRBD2 TGCGCCAGCAGCTTGCCCTCCGGGACTAGCGCGGATACGCAGTATTTT CASSLPSGTSADTQYF
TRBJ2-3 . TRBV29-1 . TGCAGCGTTGTGGGGCTCATCGGAGATACGCAGTATTTT CSVVGLIGDTQYF
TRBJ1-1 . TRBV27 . TGTGCCAGCAGGTTGGGCAGGAGGGTTGAAACTGAAGCTTTCTTT CASRLGRRVETEAFF
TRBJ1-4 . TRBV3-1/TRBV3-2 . TGTGCCAGCAGCCGGACAGTGAATGAAAAACTGTTTTTT CASSRTVNEKLFF
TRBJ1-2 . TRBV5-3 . TGTGCCAGAAGCTTGTGGGGAGTGGGGGGACCTAGGATGTGCTATGGCTACACCTTC CARSLWGVGGPRMCYGYTF
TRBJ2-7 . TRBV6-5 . TGTGCCAGCAGTTACCGAGTCACAGGTCGTGCCTACGAGCAGTACTTC CASSYRVTGRAYEQYF
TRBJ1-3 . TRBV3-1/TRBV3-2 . TGTGCCAGCAGCCCAGGGGGAAACACCATATATTTT CASSPGGNTIYF
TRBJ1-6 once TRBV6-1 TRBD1 TGTGCCAGCAGTGAAGCAAGGACAGGGACGCTCCACTTT CASSEARTGTLHF
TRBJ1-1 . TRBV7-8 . TGTGCCAGCAGCGCACAGGTGAACACTGAAGCTTTCTTT CASSAQVNTEAFF
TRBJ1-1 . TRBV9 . TGTGCCAGCAGCGTAGGAGGTCGGTTGAACACTGAAGCTTTCTTT CASSVGGRLNTEAFF
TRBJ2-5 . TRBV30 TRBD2 TGTGCCTGGAGAATAGCGGGTTGGGAGACCCAGTACTTC CAWRIAGWETQYF
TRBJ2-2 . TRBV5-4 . TGTGCCAGCGCTCCCCCCGGGAGAAAGAACACCGGGGAGCTGTTTTTT CASAPPGRKNTGELFF
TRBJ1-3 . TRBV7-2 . TGTGCCAGCAGCTTAGGGGGCCAGGGGATCTCTGGAAACACCATATATTTT CASSLGGQGISGNTIYF
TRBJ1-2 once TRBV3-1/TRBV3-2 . TGTGCCAGCAGCCTCAGGGGTGATCGGAGCTATGGCTACACCTTC CASSLRGDRSYGYTF
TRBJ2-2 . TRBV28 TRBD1 TGTGCCAGCAGCCCGGGACAGGGAGGCCCCGGGGAGCTGTTTTTT CASSPGQGGPGELFF
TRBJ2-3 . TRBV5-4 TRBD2 TGTGCCAGCAGCCCCCGGACTAGCGGGGTAACAGATACGCAGTATTTT CASSPRTSGVTDTQYF
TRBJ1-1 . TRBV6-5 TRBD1 TGTGCCAGCAGTCGGACAGGGGTTATGAACACTGAAGCTTTCTTT CASSRTGVMNTEAFF
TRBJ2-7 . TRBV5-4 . TGTGCCAGCAGCTTGTCTGGCGGGATTTCCTACGAGCAGTACTTC CASSLSGGISYEQYF
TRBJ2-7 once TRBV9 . TGTGCCAGCAGCGTTTACCCGGGATCCTACGAGCAGTACTTC CASSVYPGSYEQYF
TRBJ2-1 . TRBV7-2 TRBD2 TGTGCCAGCAGCTATAGCGGGATGGGTTACAATGAGCAGTTCTTC CASSYSGMGYNEQFF
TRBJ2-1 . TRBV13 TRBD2 TGTGCCAGCAGCTTAACGCTAGCGGCGGTGGGCAATGAGCAGTTCTTC CASSLTLAAVGNEQFF
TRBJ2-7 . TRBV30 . TGTGCCTGGAGTGCCCTGTCCGGGTACCCTTCCTACGAGCAGTACTTC CAWSALSGYPSYEQYF
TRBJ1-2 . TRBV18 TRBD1 TGTGCCAGCTCACCTTCAGGGGGCAACTATGGCTACACCTTC CASSPSGGNYGYTF
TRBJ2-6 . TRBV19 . TGTGCCAGTAGTATCCTAAGCGCGGGTGGGGCCAACGTCCTGACTTTC CASSILSAGGANVLTF
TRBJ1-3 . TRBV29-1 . TGCAGCGTTGAAAGACAGGACTCGTTAGGAAACACCATATATTTT CSVERQDSLGNTIYF
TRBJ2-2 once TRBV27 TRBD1 TGTGCCAGCAACAAAGGACAGGGTCGAACCGGGGAGCTGTTTTTT CASNKGQGRTGELFF
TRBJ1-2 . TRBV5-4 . TGTGCCAGCAGCTTGAGAGGGGGATCTGGCGGCTACACCTTC CASSLRGGSGGYTF
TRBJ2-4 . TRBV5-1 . TGCGCCAGCAGCGCGTCGGGGGAGGATGACATTCAGTACTTC CASSASGEDDIQYF
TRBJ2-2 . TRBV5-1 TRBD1 TGCGCCAGCAGCTTGGAGGCAGGGGGCATCACCGGGGAGCTGTTTTTT CASSLEAGGITGELFF
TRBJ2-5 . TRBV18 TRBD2 TGTGCCAGCTCACCACAGGGAGGGGAGACCCAGTACTTC CASSPQGGETQYF
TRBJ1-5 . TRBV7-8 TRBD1 TGTGCCAGCAGCTTAGCGGGCAGGGGGCTAGGCAATCAGCCCCAGCATTTT CASSLAGRGLGNQPQHF
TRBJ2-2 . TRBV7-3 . TGTGCCAGCAGTGACAGCTACTCGGCGAACACCGGGGAGCTGTTTTTT CASSDSYSANTGELFF